This T cell receptor (beta chain) was obtained from a study of Graves' ophthalmopathy and Graves' hyperthyroidism. RNA transcripts yielded amplified TCR beta CDR3 regions. Second-round multiplex PCR followed a first-round RT-PCR using HTBI primers. One entry per CDR3 protein, called by TCRdb with MiXCR from the multiplex PCR reads. The data show about 740,000 distinct CDR3 sequences, around 40% seen once. With regard to this clonotype: A much larger clone is a single base away; this may be a read error.

CDR1 SNHLY and CDR2 FYNNEI come from the germline V gene. V was pared by 4 bases and J by 5 bases, with 8 bases between. There are 12 residues in the CDR3. This sequence joins TRBV2 and TRBJ1-1; D gene uncertain. The clonotype comes from an adult man with Graves' ophthalmopathy. Sequenced: peripheral blood. The CDR3 loop is CASSAEETEAFF. CDR3 bases: TGTGCCAGCAGTGCAGAGGAAACTGAAGCTTTCTTT.